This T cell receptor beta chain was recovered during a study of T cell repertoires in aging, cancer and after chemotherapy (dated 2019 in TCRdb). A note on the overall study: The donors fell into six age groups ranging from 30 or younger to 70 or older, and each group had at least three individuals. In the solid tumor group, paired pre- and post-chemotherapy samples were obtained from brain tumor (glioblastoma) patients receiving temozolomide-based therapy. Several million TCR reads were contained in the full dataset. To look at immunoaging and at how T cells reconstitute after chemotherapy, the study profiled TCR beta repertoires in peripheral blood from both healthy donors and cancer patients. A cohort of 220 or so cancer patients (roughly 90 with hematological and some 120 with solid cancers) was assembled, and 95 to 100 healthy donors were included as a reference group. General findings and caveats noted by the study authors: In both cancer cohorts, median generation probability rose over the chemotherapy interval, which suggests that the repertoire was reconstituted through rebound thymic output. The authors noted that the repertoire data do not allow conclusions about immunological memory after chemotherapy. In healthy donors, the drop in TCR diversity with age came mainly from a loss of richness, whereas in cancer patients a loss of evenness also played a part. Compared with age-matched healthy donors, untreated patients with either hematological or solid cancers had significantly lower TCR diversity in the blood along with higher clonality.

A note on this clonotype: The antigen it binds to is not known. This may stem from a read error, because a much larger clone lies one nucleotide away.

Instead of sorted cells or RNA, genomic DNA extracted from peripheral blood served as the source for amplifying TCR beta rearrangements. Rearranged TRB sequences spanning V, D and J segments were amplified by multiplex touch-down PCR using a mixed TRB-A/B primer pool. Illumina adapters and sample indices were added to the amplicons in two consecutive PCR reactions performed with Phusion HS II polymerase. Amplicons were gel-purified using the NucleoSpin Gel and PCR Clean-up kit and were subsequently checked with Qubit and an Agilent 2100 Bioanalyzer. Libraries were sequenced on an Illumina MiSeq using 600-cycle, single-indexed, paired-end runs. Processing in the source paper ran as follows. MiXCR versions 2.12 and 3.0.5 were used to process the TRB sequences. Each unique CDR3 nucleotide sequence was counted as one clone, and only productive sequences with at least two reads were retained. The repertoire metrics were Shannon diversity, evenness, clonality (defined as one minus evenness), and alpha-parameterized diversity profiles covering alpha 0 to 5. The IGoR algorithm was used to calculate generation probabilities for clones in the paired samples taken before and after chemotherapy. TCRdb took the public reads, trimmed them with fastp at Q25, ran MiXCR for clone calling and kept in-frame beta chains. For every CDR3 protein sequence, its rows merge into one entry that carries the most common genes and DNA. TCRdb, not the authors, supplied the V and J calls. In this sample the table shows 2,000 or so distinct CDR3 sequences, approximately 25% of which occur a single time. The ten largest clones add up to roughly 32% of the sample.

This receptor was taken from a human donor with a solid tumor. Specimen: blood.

The nucleotide sequence is TGTGCCAGCAGTAGTATATGGTGTGCTAACTATGGCTACACCTTC. It encodes CASSSIWCANYGYTF. This chain is built from TRBV10-3 and TRBJ1-2; no confident D gene assignment can be made. From the cysteine through the phenylalanine, the CDR3 covers 15 amino acids. Only CDR3 DNA is held: 45 bases, read in frame from base 1. Via the germline V gene, CDR1 is ENHRY and CDR2 SYGVKD.